The T cell receptor (beta chain) described here comes from a study of blood T cells in healthy people across ages. Points from the study as a whole: From one million sequenced T cells, diversity estimates were lower bounds. Per million T cells, TCR beta diversity dropped roughly linearly as age increased.

Then a second PCR, running roughly 6 to 11 cycles, was carried out with a sample-barcoded 5' primer and a J-beta primer mix. Each CDR3 protein is one row after TCRdb ran MiXCR on the 5' RACE reads. The table has over 950,000 distinct CDR3 sequences, roughly 51% seen once. As for this clonotype: What it binds is unknown.

The specimen was blood. This clonotype was sampled from a woman in her sixties in good health.

Here the CDR3 DNA reads TGTGCCAGCAGTTACCCCGACAGGTCAACAATAAGGCATGAGCAGTTCTTC. Amino acid sequence: CASSYPDRSTIRHEQFF. The genes are TRBV6-2 or TRBV6-3 and TRBJ2-1, with D perhaps matching TRBD1 (6 bases). V lost 2 bases, J lost 8 bases, and 22 bases lay in between. This CDR3 contains 17 residues. Germline V gene data show CDR1 as MNHEY and CDR2 as SVGEGT.